This T cell receptor (beta chain) emerged from a study of blood T cells in healthy people across ages. A second PCR of roughly 7 to 11 cycles used a sample-barcoded 5' primer and a J-beta primer mix. Each CDR3 protein gets one entry after TCRdb re-called the 5' RACE reads with MiXCR. The data show around 690,000 distinct CDR3 sequences, about 54% seen once. Trimming removed 3 bases at V and 0 bases at J, with 14 bases between. Germline assignment: CDR1 MGHRA and CDR2 YSYEKL. This CDR3 is built from 17 residues. This sequence was found in a man in his sixties in good health. V and J are TRBV4-1 and TRBJ1-4; D possibly corresponds to TRBD1 (5 bases). The specimen was blood. The CDR3 bases are TGCGCCAGCAGCCAGAGGGGAGGAGTTGCAACTAATGAAAAACTGTTTTTT. Protein: CASSQRGGVATNEKLFF.